Sequencing of this TCR beta chain was carried out in a study of CD8 T cells in Susac syndrome. Study observations and caveats: The study recognized that the number of individuals in its TCR sequencing and HLA analysis was relatively small.

Reverse transcription of about 0.45 to 1 ug RNA was performed with random hexamers. The CDR3 of TCR beta was amplified by immunoSEQ multiplex PCR across 54 Vbeta and 13 Jbeta. TCRdb reprocessed the immunoSEQ multiplex PCR reads with MiXCR, giving one entry per CDR3 protein. Among 170,000 or so distinct CDR3 sequences listed, 90% to 95% were seen once. As to this clonotype: Its matching antigen is unknown.

The CDR3 is 14 amino acids. Deletions cut 8 bases from V and 1 base from J, with 9 bases between. The T cells that were sequenced for TCR beta were CD8+ and CD4+ cells from blood. Isolation of CD8+ and CD4+ T cells was performed negatively, whereas enrichment of TEMRA cells was done by FACS. V usage is TRBV12-3 or TRBV12-4 and J usage is TRBJ2-6, with D possibly being TRBD2 (5 bases). The TCR originated in a human donor with multiple sclerosis. The sequenced sample consisted of CD4+ T cells from PBMCs. The CDR3 protein is CASGLASGANVLTF. The CDR3 bases are TGTGCCAGCGGCTTAGCGTCTGGGGCCAACGTCCTGACTTTC.